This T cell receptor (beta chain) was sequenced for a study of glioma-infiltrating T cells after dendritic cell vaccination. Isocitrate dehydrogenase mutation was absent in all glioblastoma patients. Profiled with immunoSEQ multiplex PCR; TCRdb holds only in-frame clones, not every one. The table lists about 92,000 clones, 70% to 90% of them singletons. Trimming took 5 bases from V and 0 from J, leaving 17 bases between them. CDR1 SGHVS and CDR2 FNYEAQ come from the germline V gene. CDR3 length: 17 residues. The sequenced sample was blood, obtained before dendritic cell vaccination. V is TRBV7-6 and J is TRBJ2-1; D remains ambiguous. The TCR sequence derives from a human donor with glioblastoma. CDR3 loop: CASSPRYAASSYNEQFF. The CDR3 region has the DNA TGTGCCAGCAGCCCACGATACGCAGCTAGCTCCTACAATGAGCAGTTCTTC.